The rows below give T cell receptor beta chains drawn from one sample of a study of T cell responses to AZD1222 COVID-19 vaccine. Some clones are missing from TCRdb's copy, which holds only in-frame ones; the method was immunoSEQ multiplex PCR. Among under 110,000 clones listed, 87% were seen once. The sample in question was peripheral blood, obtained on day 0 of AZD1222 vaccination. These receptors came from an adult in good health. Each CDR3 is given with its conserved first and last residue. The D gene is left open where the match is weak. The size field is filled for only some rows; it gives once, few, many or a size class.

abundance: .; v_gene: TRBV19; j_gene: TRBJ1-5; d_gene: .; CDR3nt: TGTGCCAGTAGTATAGATCCAGAGAACCTGAGCAATCAGCCCCAGCATTTT; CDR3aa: CASSIDPENLSNQPQHF
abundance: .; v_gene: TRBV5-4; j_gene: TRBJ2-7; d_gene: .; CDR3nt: TGTGCCAGCAGCCAGGATCTGGGGGGCTACGAGCAGTACTTC; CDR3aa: CASSQDLGGYEQYF
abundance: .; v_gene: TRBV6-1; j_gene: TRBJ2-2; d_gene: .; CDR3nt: TGTGCCAGCAGTGACCTGGGCAGCCTCACCGGGGAGCTGTTTTTT; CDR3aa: CASSDLGSLTGELFF
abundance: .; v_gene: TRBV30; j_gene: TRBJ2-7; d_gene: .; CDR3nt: TGTGCCTGGAGTCCCCCTCGAGGGAGCTACGAGCAGTACTTC; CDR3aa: CAWSPPRGSYEQYF
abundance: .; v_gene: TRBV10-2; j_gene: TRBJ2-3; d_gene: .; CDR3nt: TGCGCCAGCAGTGAATGGCGGTTGACAGATACGCAGTATTTT; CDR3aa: CASSEWRLTDTQYF
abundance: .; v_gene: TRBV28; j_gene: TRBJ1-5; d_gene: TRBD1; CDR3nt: TGTGCCAGCAGTCCCCAGACAGGGGGCAACAATCAGCCCCAGCATTTT; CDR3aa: CASSPQTGGNNQPQHF
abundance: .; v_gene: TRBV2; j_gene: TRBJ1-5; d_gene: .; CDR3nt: TGTGCCAGCAGTGAATTAGTCGGGGGCAATCAGCCCCAGCATTTT; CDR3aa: CASSELVGGNQPQHF
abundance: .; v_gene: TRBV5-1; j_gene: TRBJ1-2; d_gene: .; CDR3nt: TGCGCCAGCAGCTTGGAACCCCAGGTAGTAGACTACACCTTC; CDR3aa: CASSLEPQVVDYTF
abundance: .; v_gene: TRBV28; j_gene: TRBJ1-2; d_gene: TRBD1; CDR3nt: TGTGCCAGCAGCGGTGGGGCAGGGGGAGGCATAAGAGATGGCTACACCTTC; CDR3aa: CASSGGAGGGIRDGYTF
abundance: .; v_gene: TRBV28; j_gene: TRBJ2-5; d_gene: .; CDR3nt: TGTGCCAGCAGTGCGGTTGGCCTGGGAGGAGAGACCCAGTACTTC; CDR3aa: CASSAVGLGGETQYF
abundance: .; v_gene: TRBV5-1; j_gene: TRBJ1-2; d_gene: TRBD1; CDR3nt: TGCGCCAGCAGCTTGGTTGCACAGGGGGCGGATGGCTACACCTTC; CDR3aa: CASSLVAQGADGYTF
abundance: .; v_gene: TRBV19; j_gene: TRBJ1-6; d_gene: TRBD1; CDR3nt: TGTGCCAGTCAACCCGCTCGCGACAGGGTGGGCAATTCACCCCTCCACTTT; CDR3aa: CASQPARDRVGNSPLHF
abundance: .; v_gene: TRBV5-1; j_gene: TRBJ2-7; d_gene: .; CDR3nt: TGCGCCAGCAGCTTGGTCCCGGCTAGCTACGAGCAGTACTTC; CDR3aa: CASSLVPASYEQYF
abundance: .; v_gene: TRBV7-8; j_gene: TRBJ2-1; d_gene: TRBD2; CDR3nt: TGTGCCAGCAACCTAGCGGGGCTAGACAATGAGCAGTTCTTC; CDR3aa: CASNLAGLDNEQFF
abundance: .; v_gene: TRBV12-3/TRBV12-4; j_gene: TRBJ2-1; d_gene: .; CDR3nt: TGTGCCAGCAGTTTGCCGGGTCCCCCTGAGCAGTTCTTC; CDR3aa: CASSLPGPPEQFF
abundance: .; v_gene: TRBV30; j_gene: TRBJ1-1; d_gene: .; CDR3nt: TGTGCCTGCCAAAGGGGCGCGGACACTGAAGCTTTCTTT; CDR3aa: CACQRGADTEAFF
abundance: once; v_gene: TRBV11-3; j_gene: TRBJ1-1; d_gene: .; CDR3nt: TGTGCCAGCAGCTTAGACAGGGCTGGGAGAAACACTGAAGCTTTCTTT; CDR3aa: CASSLDRAGRNTEAFF
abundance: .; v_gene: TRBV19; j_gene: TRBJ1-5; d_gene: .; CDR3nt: TGTGCCAGTACTTATGTGGGGACAAAAGACCCCCAGCATTTT; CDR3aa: CASTYVGTKDPQHF
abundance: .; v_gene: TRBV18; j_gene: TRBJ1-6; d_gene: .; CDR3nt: TGTGCCAGCTCACGCAACCCCCTGGGGGGAGATAATTCACCCCTCCACTTT; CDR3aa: CASSRNPLGGDNSPLHF
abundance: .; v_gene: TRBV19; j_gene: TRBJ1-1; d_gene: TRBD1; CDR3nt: TGTGCCAGTAGTACCCCAGCAGGGGGGAAGACTGAAGCTTTCTTT; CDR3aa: CASSTPAGGKTEAFF
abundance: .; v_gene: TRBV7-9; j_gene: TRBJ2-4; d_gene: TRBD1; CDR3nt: TGTGCCAGCAGCCCCGGACAGGGGCAGTACATTCAGTACTTC; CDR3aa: CASSPGQGQYIQYF
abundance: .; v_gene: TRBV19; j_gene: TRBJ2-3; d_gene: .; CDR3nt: TGTGCCAGTAGTATCGGCAGAACTAGCACAGATACGCAGTATTTT; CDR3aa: CASSIGRTSTDTQYF
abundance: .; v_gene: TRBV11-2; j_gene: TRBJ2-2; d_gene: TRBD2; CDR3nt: TGTGCCAGCAGCTTCAGAAGCGGGAGTAACACCGGGGAGCTGTTTTTT; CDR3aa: CASSFRSGSNTGELFF
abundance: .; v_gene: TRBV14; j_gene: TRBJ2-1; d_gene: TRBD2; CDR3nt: TGTGCCAGCAGCCAAACAAGACTAGCGGCGTACCACAATGAGCAGTTCTTC; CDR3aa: CASSQTRLAAYHNEQFF
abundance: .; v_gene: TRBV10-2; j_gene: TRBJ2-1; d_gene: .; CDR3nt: TGCGCCAGCAGTAGACAGGAGGATTCTGAGCAGTTCTTC; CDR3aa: CASSRQEDSEQFF
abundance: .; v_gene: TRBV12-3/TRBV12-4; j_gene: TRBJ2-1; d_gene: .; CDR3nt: TGTGCCAGCAGACCGGACGGCAATGAGCAGTTCTTC; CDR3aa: CASRPDGNEQFF
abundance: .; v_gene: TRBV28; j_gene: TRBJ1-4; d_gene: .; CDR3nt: TGTGCCAGCAGTTCTCCAGGGGCCGGAGCTGAAAAACTGTTTTTT; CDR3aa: CASSSPGAGAEKLFF
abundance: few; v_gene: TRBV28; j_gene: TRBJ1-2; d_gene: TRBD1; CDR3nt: TGTGCCAGCAGCTTCCAAGGGGGCGCGTGGTATGGCTACACCTTC; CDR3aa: CASSFQGGAWYGYTF
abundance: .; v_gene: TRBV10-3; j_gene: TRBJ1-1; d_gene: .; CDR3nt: TGTGCCATCAGTGGAGGTCCCCCATTCCCTCCTGAAGCTTTCTTT; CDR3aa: CAISGGPPFPPEAFF
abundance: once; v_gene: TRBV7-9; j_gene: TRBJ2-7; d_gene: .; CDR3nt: TGTGCCAGCAGCTTAACGCTGGGACACGAGCAGTACTTC; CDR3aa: CASSLTLGHEQYF
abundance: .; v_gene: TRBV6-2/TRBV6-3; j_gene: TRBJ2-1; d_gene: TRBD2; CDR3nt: TGTGCCAGCAGTTCCGTGCCGGGGAGGGCTGGGAATGAGCAGTTCTTC; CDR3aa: CASSSVPGRAGNEQFF
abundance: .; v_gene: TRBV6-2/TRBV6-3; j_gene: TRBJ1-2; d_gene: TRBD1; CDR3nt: TGTGCCAGCAGCAGTAACAGGGGAGATAACTATGGCTACACCTTC; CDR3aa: CASSSNRGDNYGYTF
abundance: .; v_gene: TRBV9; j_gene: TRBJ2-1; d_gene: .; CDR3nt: TGTGCCAGCAGCGTAGCTTTTTCCAGCTCCTACAATGAGCAGTTCTTC; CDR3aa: CASSVAFSSSYNEQFF
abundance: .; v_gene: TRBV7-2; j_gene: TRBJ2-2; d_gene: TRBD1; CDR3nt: TGTGCCAGCAGCCCAGGGACAGTAGCCGGGGAGCTGTTTTTT; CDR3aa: CASSPGTVAGELFF
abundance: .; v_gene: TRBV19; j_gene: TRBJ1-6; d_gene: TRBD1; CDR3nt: TGTGCCAGTAGTATCGGGGGACAGGGCGGATCACCCCTCCACTTT; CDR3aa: CASSIGGQGGSPLHF
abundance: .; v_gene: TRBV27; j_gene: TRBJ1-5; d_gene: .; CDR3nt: TGTGCCAGCAGTTTTAACAATCAGCCCCAGCATTTT; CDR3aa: CASSFNNQPQHF
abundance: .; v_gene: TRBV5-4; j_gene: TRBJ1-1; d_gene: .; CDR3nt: TGTGCCAGCAGCTTGCAGGGGATGAACACTGAAGCTTTCTTT; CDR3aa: CASSLQGMNTEAFF
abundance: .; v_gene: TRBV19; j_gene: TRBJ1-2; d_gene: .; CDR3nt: TGTGCCAGTAGTACCCCCGGCAGGACCATCTATGGCTACACCTTC; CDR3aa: CASSTPGRTIYGYTF
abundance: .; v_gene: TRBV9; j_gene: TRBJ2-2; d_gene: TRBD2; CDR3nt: TGTGCCAGCAGCGTAGGTCGGGAGGGCGTCGGGGAGCTGTTTTTT; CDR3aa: CASSVGREGVGELFF